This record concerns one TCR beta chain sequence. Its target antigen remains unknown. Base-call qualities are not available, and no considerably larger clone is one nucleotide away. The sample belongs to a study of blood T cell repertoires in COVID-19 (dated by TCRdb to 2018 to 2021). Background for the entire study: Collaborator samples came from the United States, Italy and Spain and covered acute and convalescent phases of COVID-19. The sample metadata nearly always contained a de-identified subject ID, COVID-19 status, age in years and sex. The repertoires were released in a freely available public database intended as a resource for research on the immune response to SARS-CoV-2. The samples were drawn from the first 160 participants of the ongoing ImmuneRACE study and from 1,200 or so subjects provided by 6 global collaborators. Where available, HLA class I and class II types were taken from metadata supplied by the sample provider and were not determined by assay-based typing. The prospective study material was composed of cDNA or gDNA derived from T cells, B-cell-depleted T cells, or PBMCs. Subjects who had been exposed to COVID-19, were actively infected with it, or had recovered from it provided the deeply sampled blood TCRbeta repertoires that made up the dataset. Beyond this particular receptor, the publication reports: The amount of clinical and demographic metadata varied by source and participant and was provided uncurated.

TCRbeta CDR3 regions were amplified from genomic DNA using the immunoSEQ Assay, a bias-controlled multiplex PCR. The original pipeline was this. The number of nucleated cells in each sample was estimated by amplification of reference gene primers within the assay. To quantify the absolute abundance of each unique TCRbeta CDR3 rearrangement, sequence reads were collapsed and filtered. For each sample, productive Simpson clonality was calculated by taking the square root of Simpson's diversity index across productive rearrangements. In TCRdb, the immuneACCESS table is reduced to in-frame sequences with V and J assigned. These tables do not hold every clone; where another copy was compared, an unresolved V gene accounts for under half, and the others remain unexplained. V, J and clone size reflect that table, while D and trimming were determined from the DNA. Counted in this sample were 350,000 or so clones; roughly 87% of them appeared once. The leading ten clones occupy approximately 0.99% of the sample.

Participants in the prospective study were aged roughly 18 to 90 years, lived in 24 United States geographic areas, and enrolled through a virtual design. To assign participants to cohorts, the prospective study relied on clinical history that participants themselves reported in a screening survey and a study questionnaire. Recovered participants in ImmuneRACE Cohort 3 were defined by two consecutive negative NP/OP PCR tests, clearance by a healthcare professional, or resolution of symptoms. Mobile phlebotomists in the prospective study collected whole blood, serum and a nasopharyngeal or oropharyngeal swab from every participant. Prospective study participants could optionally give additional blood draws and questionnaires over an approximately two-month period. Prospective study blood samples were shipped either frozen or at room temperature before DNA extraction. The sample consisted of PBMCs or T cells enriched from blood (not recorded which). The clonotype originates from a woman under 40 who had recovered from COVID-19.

The nucleotides are TGTGCCAGCAACCGGGGAGTCAATGAGCAGTTCTTC. Translated, this is CASNRGVNEQFF. This chain joins TRBV7-9 to TRBJ2-1; a tentative D call is TRBD2 (5 bases match). The CDR3 covers 12 residues, taking in both the cysteine and the phenylalanine. Here the CDR3 DNA is all that survives: 36 bases in frame from base 1. Sequences SEHNR (CDR1) and FQNEAQ (CDR2) are obtained from the germline V gene (reference sequence). V and J are truncated by 7 bases and 6 bases respectively, leaving an intervening sequence of 10 bases.